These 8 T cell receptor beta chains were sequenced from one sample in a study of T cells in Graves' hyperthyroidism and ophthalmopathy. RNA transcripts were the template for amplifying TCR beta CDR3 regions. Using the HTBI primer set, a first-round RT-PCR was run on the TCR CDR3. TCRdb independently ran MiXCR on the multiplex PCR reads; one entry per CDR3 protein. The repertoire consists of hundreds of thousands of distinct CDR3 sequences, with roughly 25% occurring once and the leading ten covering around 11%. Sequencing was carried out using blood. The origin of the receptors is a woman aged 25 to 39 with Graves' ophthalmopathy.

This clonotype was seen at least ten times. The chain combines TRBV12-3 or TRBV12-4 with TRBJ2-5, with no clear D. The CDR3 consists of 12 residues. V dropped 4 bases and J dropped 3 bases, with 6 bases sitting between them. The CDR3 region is CASSSQEETQYF. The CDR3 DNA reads TGTGCCAGCAGTTCGCAGGAAGAGACCCAGTACTTC.

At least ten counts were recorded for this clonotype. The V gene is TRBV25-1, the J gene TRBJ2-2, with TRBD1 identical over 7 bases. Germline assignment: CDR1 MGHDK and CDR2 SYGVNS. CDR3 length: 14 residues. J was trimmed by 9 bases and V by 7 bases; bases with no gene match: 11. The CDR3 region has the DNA TGTGCCAGCATCCTATCCCAGGGGGAACGGGAGCTGTTTTTT. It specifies CASILSQGERELFF.

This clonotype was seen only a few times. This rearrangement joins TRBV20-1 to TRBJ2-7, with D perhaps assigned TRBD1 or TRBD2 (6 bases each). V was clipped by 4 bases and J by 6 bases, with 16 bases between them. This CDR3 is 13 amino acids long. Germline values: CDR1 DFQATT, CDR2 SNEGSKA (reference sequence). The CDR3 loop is CSATTGAEFEQYF. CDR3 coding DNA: TGCAGTGCTACCACGGGGGCCGAATTCGAGCAGTACTTC.

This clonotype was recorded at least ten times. The CDR3 sequence: CASRVSETQYF. CDR3 DNA: TGTGCCAGCCGGGTGTCGGAGACCCAGTACTTC. The rearrangement joins TRBV3-1 to TRBJ2-5; no reliable D call. The CDR3 runs 11 residues. Germline V gives CDR1 LGHDT, CDR2 YNNKEL (reference sequence). V lost 8 bases and J 5 bases, leaving 9 bases between the germline ends.

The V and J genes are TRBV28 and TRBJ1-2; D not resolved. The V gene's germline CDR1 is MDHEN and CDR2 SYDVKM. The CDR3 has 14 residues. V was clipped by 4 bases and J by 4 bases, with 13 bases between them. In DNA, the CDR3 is TGTGCCAGCAGTTCGTCCGGGCTCTTCTATGGCTACACCTTC. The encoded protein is CASSSSGLFYGYTF.

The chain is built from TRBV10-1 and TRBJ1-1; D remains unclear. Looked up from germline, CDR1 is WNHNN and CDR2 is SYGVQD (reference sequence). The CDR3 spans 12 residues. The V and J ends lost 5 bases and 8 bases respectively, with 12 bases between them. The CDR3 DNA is TGCGCCAGCAGTAACAGAAAAAGAGAAGCTTTCTTT. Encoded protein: CASSNRKREAFF.

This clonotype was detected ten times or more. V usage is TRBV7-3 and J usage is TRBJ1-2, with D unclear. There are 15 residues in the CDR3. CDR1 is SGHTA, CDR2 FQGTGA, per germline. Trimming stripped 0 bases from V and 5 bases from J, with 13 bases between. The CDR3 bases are TGTGCCAGCAGCTTAACTAGGGCGCGGAGGTATGGCTACACCTTC. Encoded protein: CASSLTRARRYGYTF.

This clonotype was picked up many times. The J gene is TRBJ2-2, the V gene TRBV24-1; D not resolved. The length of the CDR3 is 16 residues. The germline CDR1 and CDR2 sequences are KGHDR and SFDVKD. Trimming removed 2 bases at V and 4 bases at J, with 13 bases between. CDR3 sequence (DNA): TGTGCCACCAGTGATTCGATCGGCTTCTCCACCGGGGAGCTGTTTTTT. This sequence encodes CATSDSIGFSTGELFF.